This T cell receptor beta chain was retrieved from a study of PD-1 blockade in classical Hodgkin lymphoma (TCRdb year 2020). About the study as a whole: Nivolumab dosing was 3 mg/kg intravenously every 2 weeks, continuing until either disease progression or unacceptable toxicity. A peripheral blood immune signature of response to PD-1 blockade in classical Hodgkin lymphoma was defined using TCR beta sequencing and CyTOF.

Study-level results and caveats: Baseline diversity similar to that of newly diagnosed patients was observed in trial patients achieving complete response, whereas significantly lower diversity was observed in partial responders and progressors. The study was restricted to a single clinical trial cohort, and the causes of repertoire differences, possibly disease activity or prior therapy, were left undefined. Patients starting nivolumab less than 1 year after ASCT had lower diversity and were excluded from later analyses to avoid confounding by immune reconstitution. By C4D1, a significant rise was seen in CD4+ TCR diversity but not in CD8+ TCR diversity (p=0.0027 vs p=0.16), and the rise was most apparent among complete responders (p=0.02). Baseline TCR diversity was reported as lower in newly diagnosed patients than in healthy donors, and lower still in relapsed/refractory patients.

Germline trimming amounts to 0 bases on V and 5 bases on J, with 3 as the count of junction bases outside the gene matches. CDR1 and CDR2, looked up from the germline V gene, are MGHDK and SYGVNS. The CDR3 numbers 14 residues from cysteine through phenylalanine. The kept DNA is CDR3 alone, 42 bases in frame from the first base. The Qiagen DNeasy kit was used to extract genomic DNA both from unsorted PBMCs and from the negatively selected CD4+ and CD8+ fractions. Amplification of TCR beta CDR3 regions was done by immunoSEQ multiplex PCR with primers that anneal to V and J segments. Amplification bias was minimized using a synthetic immune receptor repertoire, and residual bias was removed computationally after sequencing. Per the authors' processing: Repertoire diversity was quantified as the Shannon entropy index using custom Python scripts. Unsorted, CD4+ and CD8+ repertoires were analyzed separately, except for combined analyses in which CD4+ and CD8+ sequences were merged in silico. Clonal expansion was defined as at least a 2-fold frequency increase after treatment relative to C1D1, with a pseudocount of 0.5 for undetected baseline clones. Singleton clones were defined as clones with 0 or 1 copy at C1D1, and non-singleton clones were defined as clones with 2 or more copies. By matching protein sequences in sorted samples from the same patient, clones expanded in unsorted samples were annotated as CD4+, CD8+ or unknown. Wilcoxon tests on paired samples were used to test changes in diversity from C1D1 to C4D1. TCRdb took over this immuneACCESS table, retaining in-frame rearrangements with V and J assigned. Such tables are incomplete; in checked studies, under half of the missing clones stem from an unresolved V gene, and the remainder is unexplained. The D gene and trimming were derived from the DNA, and the V and J assignments and clone size from that table. Recorded for this sample are some 93,000 clones; 75% to 90% of them occurred a single time. The ten most abundant clones make up 9.5% to 12% of the sample.

The time point label here, explained by the study, means: cycle 2 day 1 (C2D1) of nivolumab. All trial patients had relapsed after autologous stem cell transplantation, with cohorts A, B and C differing in prior brentuximab vedotin exposure. The trial cohort included 56 patients with relapsed/refractory classical Hodgkin lymphoma, and each patient had a best overall response of complete response, partial response or progressive disease. In the multi-cohort phase II CheckMate 205 trial, trial patients received single-agent nivolumab. Best overall response was determined by an independent review committee according to the 2007 International Working Group response criteria. Trial PBMCs were collected just before the start of nivolumab (C1D1) and during therapy at cycle 2 day 1 and cycle 4 day 1. After peripheral blood was drawn into 8 mL Vacutainer Cell Preparation Tubes, PBMCs were isolated by centrifugation and then cryopreserved.

Notes on this clone: No cognate antigen has been identified for it. Base qualities are missing; no much larger clone stands one base away.

The receptor was derived from a human donor with classical Hodgkin lymphoma. The sample here was peripheral blood mononuclear cells (PBMCs), taken before the second cycle of nivolumab. The V gene is TRBV25-1 and the J gene is TRBJ2-5, and TRBD1 matches 7 of the central bases. The CDR3 here reads CASSEYRQGETQYF. The DNA reads TGTGCCAGCAGTGAATATAGACAGGGCGAGACCCAGTACTTC.